Listed here are 31 T cell receptor beta chains from one sample, sequenced in a study of T cell responses to AZD1222 COVID-19 vaccine (TCRdb year 2021). The library was generated by the immunoSEQ multiplex PCR assay. TCRdb took this table from immuneACCESS and kept in-frame rearrangements with V and J called. Such tables lack part of the clones; where checked against another copy, unresolved V genes explain under half of the gap, and the rest is unexplained. The sample table records 130,000 to 150,000 clones; around 93% of these occur just once. The top ten hold approximately 2% of the sample. The sample's time point label is to be understood as: baseline before first vaccination. Sequencing was performed on peripheral blood, taken on day 0 of AZD1222 vaccination. These receptors were obtained from an adult in good health.

This chain links TRBV29-1 with TRBJ2-2; TRBD2 matches 10 bases. The germline V gene encodes CDR1 SQVTM and CDR2 ANQGSEA. The ends lost 5 bases at V and 4 bases at J; junction bases unmatched: 4. This CDR3 has 14 amino acids. CDR3 region: CSVQAGGPTGELFF. The CDR3 coding sequence is TGCAGCGTTCAAGCGGGGGGGCCCACCGGGGAGCTGTTTTTT.

V gene TRBV19 combines with J gene TRBJ2-7, with D perhaps matching TRBD2 (5 bases). The CDR3 runs 12 residues. V was clipped by 5 bases and J by 3 bases, with 8 bases between them. From germline, CDR1 is LNHDA and CDR2 SQIVND (reference sequence). DNA for the CDR3: TGTGCCAGTAGTGGTCGGGACTACGAGCAGTACTTC. It is translated as CASSGRDYEQYF.

This chain connects TRBV5-1 to TRBJ2-3, with 12 bases identical to TRBD2. The V segment lost 2 bases and the J segment 4 bases; nucleotides outside the gene matches: 2. The CDR3 has 15 amino acids. The germline CDR1 and CDR2 sequences are SGHRS and YFSETQ. The CDR3 DNA sequence: TGCGCCAGCAGCTTCCTAGCGGGAGGGGCAGATACGCAGTATTTT. Translation gives CASSFLAGGADTQYF.

This sequence joins TRBV7-9 and TRBJ2-3; 8 bases agree with TRBD2. Germline V CDR1 and CDR2: SEHNR, FQNEAQ (reference sequence). The CDR3 runs 16 residues. J gave up 0 bases and V 0 bases, and 2 bases lay outside the gene matches. The CDR3 reads CASSLASGTSTDTQYF. The CDR3 bases are TGTGCCAGCAGCTTAGCTAGCGGGACTAGCACAGATACGCAGTATTTT.

Worth noting for this clone: Within the sample, other DNA sequences also encode this same CDR3. The chain is built from TRBV6-5 and TRBJ2-7, with 7 bases fitting TRBD2. Germline assignment: CDR1 MNHEY and CDR2 SVGAGI. V shed 6 bases and J 1 base; nucleotides not matched to a gene: 6. CDR3 length: 14 amino acids. CDR3 in amino acids: CASSLTSESYEQYF. CDR3 DNA: TGTGCCAGCAGCCTAACTAGCGAGTCCTACGAGCAGTACTTC.

The rearrangement uses TRBV19 and TRBJ2-1; a weak D match, TRBD2 (6 bases). V gave up 3 bases and J gave up 5 bases, with 11 bases separating them. The CDR3 covers 14 residues. The V gene's germline CDR1 is LNHDA and CDR2 SQIVND (reference sequence). CDR3 residues: CASSIASVHNEQFF. The CDR3 DNA follows: TGTGCCAGTAGTATCGCTAGCGTCCACAATGAGCAGTTCTTC.

The chain has TRBV2 and TRBJ2-3; TRBD2 matches 7 bases. The CDR3 extends over 15 amino acids. CDR1 and CDR2 (germline): SNHLY, FYNNEI. J lost 4 bases, V lost 0 bases, and 4 bases had no gene match. CDR3 DNA sequence: TGTGCCAGCAGTGAAGCTGGCGGGAGCTCAGATACGCAGTATTTT. The encoded protein is CASSEAGGSSDTQYF.

Concerning this clone: The sample carries other DNA sequences with the same CDR3. This sequence joins TRBV7-9 and TRBJ1-1; no firm D call. The V and J ends lost 4 bases and 2 bases respectively, with 8 bases between them. There are 13 residues in the CDR3. Germline CDR1 is SEHNR and CDR2 is FQNEAQ (reference sequence). The CDR3 nucleotides are TGTGCCAGCAGCTGGACGGCCAACACTGAAGCTTTCTTT. It yields the protein CASSWTANTEAFF.

The chain recombines TRBV29-1 with TRBJ2-1; 7 bases map to TRBD2. CDR1 and CDR2 from the germline V gene are SQVTM and ANQGSEA. CDR3 length equals 13 residues. CDR3 protein: CSSGGEGVTVQFF. The DNA for the CDR3 is TGCTCCAGTGGGGGGGAGGGCGTTACCGTGCAGTTCTTC.

The rearrangement links TRBV11-3 to TRBJ1-5; TRBD1 aligns across 7 bases. CDR3 length equals 15 residues. With 2 bases clipped from V and 6 bases from J, the junction kept 7 bases outside the gene matches. Germline CDR1 SGHNT, CDR2 YENEEA. Here the CDR3 DNA reads TGTGCCAGCAGCTTAAACAGTTCAGGGGGTCAGCCCCAGCATTTT. This encodes CASSLNSSGGQPQHF.

V is TRBV29-1 and J is TRBJ1-2, with TRBD1 as a possible D gene (5 bases). The germline V gene encodes CDR1 SQVTM and CDR2 ANQGSEA. This CDR3 is built from 11 residues. CDR3 sequence: CCTGGDYGYTF. As DNA, the CDR3 is TGCTGCACCGGGGGGGACTATGGCTACACCTTC.

This clone has just a few counts. This chain uses TRBV7-9 with TRBJ2-1; TRBD2 matches at 11 bases. This CDR3 is 15 amino acids long. V was pared by 5 bases and J by 5 bases, with 5 bases of the junction left unmatched. Looked up from germline, CDR1 is SEHNR and CDR2 is FQNEAQ (reference sequence). This CDR3 is CASSAPSGGHNEQFF. The CDR3 DNA follows: TGTGCCAGCAGCGCCCCTAGCGGGGGGCACAATGAGCAGTTCTTC. The variable domain in full, with the rest retrieved from reference TRBV7-9 and TRBJ2-1, is DTGVSQNPRHKITKRGQNVTFRCDPISEHNRLYWYRQTLGQGPEFLTYFQNEAQLEKSRLLSDRFSAERPKGSFSTLEIQRTEQGDSAMYLCASSAPSGGHNEQFFGPGTRLTVL.

The V and J genes are TRBV6-5 and TRBJ1-1; TRBD1 agrees at 7 bases. Per germline, CDR1 MNHEY and CDR2 SVGAGI. Unmatched junction bases numbered 14, after V lost 5 bases and J lost 8 bases. CDR3 size: 15 residues. The CDR3 protein is CASSTPGGNLPEAFF. DNA of the CDR3: TGTGCCAGCAGTACCCCAGGGGGGAACCTACCCGAAGCTTTCTTT.

This chain uses TRBV2 with TRBJ1-1; D might be TRBD1 (6 bases). Deletions cut 5 bases from V and 1 base from J, with 14 bases between. Germline CDR1 reads SNHLY; CDR2 reads FYNNEI. This CDR3 contains 15 residues. The CDR3 bases are TGTGCCAGCAGTATAAGGGACACGGGGAACACTGAAGCTTTCTTT. Translated, it gives CASSIRDTGNTEAFF.

The V gene is TRBV7-2, the J gene TRBJ2-7, with 11 positions matching TRBD2. This CDR3 spans 16 amino acids. Unmatched junction bases numbered 7, after V lost 3 bases and J lost 3 bases. CDR1 is SGHTA and CDR2 is FQGNSA in the germline V gene. The CDR3 sequence: CASSLTATSGSYEQYF. CDR3 sequence (DNA): TGTGCCAGCAGCTTGACCGCAACTAGCGGGAGCTACGAGCAGTACTTC.

The CDR3 loop reads CASSISGTGGLGTEAFF. CDR3 nucleotides: TGCGCCAGCAGCATCTCCGGGACAGGGGGCCTGGGCACTGAAGCTTTCTTT. The chain is built from TRBV5-1 and TRBJ1-1; the match to TRBD1 covers 12 bases. This CDR3 has 17 amino acids. Germline trimming cut 4 bases from V and 4 bases from J; bases unmatched to any gene: 11. Germline loops: CDR1 SGHRS, CDR2 YFSETQ.

The chain uses TRBV2 and TRBJ2-1, with no clear D. In germline, CDR1 is SNHLY, CDR2 FYNNEI. This CDR3 spans 11 amino acids. V shed 10 bases and J shed 3 bases, with 7 bases lying between them. CDR3 nucleotides: TGTGCCACCCAAAGCTACAATGAGCAGTTCTTC. Protein: CATQSYNEQFF.

The chain is built from TRBV30 and TRBJ2-7; tentative D call: TRBD2 (6 bases). The germline V and J ends were trimmed by 2 bases and 0 bases, with 8 bases remaining between them. Germline CDR1 and CDR2: GTSNPN and SVGIG (reference sequence). The CDR3 is 13 residues long. The CDR3 spells CAWSSSVSYEQYF. The DNA for the CDR3 is TGTGCCTGGAGTTCTAGCGTCTCCTACGAGCAGTACTTC.

The chain combines TRBV29-1 with TRBJ1-2; a possible D gene is TRBD1 (6 bases). The germline V and J ends were trimmed by 6 bases and 7 bases, with 18 bases remaining between them. Germline CDR1 reads SQVTM; CDR2 reads ANQGSEA. The CDR3 contains 13 residues. Here the CDR3 DNA reads TGCAGCGTGGGGGAACAGAGGGGGATTGGCTACACCTTC. It specifies CSVGEQRGIGYTF.

The V call is TRBV5-1, the J call TRBJ2-6, with unresolved D. Germline V CDR1 and CDR2: SGHRS, YFSETQ. V was pared by 3 bases and J by 3 bases, with 10 bases between. The CDR3 has 15 residues. As DNA, the CDR3 is TGCGCCAGCAGCTCGCCAGTGGATGGGGCCAACGTCCTGACTTTC. It yields the protein CASSSPVDGANVLTF.

The chain combines TRBV10-1 with TRBJ2-1; 10 bases agree with TRBD1. Trimming at V came to 6 bases and at J to 7 bases, leaving 3 bases not matched to a gene. Germline CDR1 reads WNHNN; CDR2 reads SYGVQD (reference sequence). The CDR3 extends over 13 amino acids. The CDR3 region is CASRGQGKNEQFF. The CDR3 DNA sequence: TGCGCCAGCAGGGGACAGGGGAAAAATGAGCAGTTCTTC.

This chain links TRBV27 with TRBJ1-2; D gene uncertain. The V end lost 2 bases, the J end lost 2 bases, and 9 bases lay between the germline ends. This CDR3 is built from 14 residues. Germline CDR1 MNHEY, CDR2 SMNVEV (reference sequence). This CDR3 reads CASSLGGSNYGYTF. CDR3 nucleotide sequence: TGTGCCAGCAGTTTAGGAGGCAGCAACTATGGCTACACCTTC.

The chain uses TRBV7-3 and TRBJ1-4; D remains ambiguous. The germline V gene has CDR1 SGHTA and CDR2 FQGTGA. V lost 9 bases and J lost 7, with 6 bases in between. The CDR3 is 10 amino acids. The CDR3 coding sequence is TGTGCCAGGGCCCGTGAAAAACTGTTTTTT. Translating gives CARAREKLFF.

This sequence joins TRBV18 and TRBJ1-6; D not resolved. The CDR3 is 14 amino acids. V lost 1 base to trimming and J lost 7 bases, with 8 bases between them. CDR1 is KGHSH and CDR2 is LQKENI in the germline V gene. The CDR3 sequence is CASSPQSENSPLHF. The CDR3, as DNA: TGTGCCAGCTCACCACAGTCAGAGAATTCACCCCTCCACTTT.

This chain joins TRBV3-1 (or the pseudogene TRBV3-2) and TRBJ2-3; TRBD2 agrees at 11 bases. The CDR3 totals 15 residues. The germline gives CDR1 LGHDT, CDR2 YNNKEL (reference sequence). V shed 4 bases and J 8 bases; nucleotides not matched to a gene: 8. CDR3 in amino acids: CASSPLSGGAGTQYF. The DNA of the CDR3 is TGTGCCAGCAGCCCCCTTAGCGGGGGGGCGGGTACGCAGTATTTT.

The CDR3 loop reads CASSLGDISNQPQHF. The CDR3, as DNA: TGCGCCAGCAGCTTGGGGGACATTAGCAATCAGCCCCAGCATTTT. The rearrangement uses TRBV5-1 and TRBJ1-5; TRBD1 might be the D (6 bases). With 0 bases removed from V and 0 bases from J, the gap between germline ends came to 7 bases. Germline assignment: CDR1 SGHRS and CDR2 YFSETQ. This CDR3 has 15 residues. The full variable domain, in which reference TRBV5-1 and TRBJ1-5 provide the parts outside the CDR3, is KAGVTQTPRYLIKTRGQQVTLSCSPISGHRSVSWYQQTPGQGLQFLFEYFSETQRNKGNFPGRFSGRQFSNSRSEMNVSTLELGDSALYLCASSLGDISNQPQHFGDGTRLSIL.

V gene TRBV5-1 combines with J gene TRBJ1-1, with D unclear. The length of the CDR3 is 13 residues. V gave up 4 bases and J gave up 5 bases, with 12 bases separating them. Germline V gene sequence: CDR1 SGHRS, CDR2 YFSETQ. The CDR3 sequence: CASSRKDGTEAFF. The CDR3 bases are TGCGCCAGCAGCAGGAAAGACGGGACTGAAGCTTTCTTT.

The V and J genes are TRBV7-8 and TRBJ1-2; TRBD1 matches at 8 bases. CDR1 SGHVS and CDR2 FQNEAQ come from the germline V gene. This CDR3 has 14 residues. The ends lost 3 bases at V and 8 bases at J; junction bases unmatched: 8. CDR3 sequence reads: CASSFAGGQRGYTF. Here the CDR3 DNA reads TGTGCCAGCAGCTTCGCAGGGGGCCAGAGAGGCTACACCTTC.

This clone was seen only a few times. This rearrangement joins TRBV7-3 to TRBJ2-5; 8 bases line up with TRBD1. This CDR3 has 13 residues. J was trimmed by 7 bases and V by 5 bases; bases with no gene match: 6. Germline V gene data show CDR1 as SGHTA and CDR2 as FQGTGA. The CDR3 region is CASSLGQGRTQYF. The CDR3 region has the DNA TGTGCCAGCAGCCTTGGACAGGGAAGGACCCAGTACTTC. The full variable domain, in which reference TRBV7-3 and TRBJ2-5 provide the parts outside the CDR3, is GAGVSQTPSNKVTEKGKYVELRCDPISGHTALYWYRQSLGQGPEFLIYFQGTGAADDSGLPNDRFFAVRPEGSVSTLKIQRTERGDSAVYLCASSLGQGRTQYFGPGTRLLVL.

The chain couples TRBV27 to TRBJ1-2; D unclear. Trimming cost V 6 bases and J 8 bases, with 16 bases left between them. CDR1 and CDR2 from the germline V gene are MNHEY and SMNVEV (reference sequence). The CDR3 is 13 residues long. The CDR3 here is CASRISPLGGYTF. The DNA of the CDR3 is TGTGCCAGCAGGATATCCCCCCTAGGGGGCTACACCTTC.

The chain has TRBV9 and TRBJ1-1, with 7 bases identical to TRBD1. Germline-derived CDR1 and CDR2 are SGDLS and YYNGEE. The CDR3 is 15 amino acids. V shed 4 bases, J shed 1 base, and the junction held 7 bases outside the gene matches. The CDR3 spells CASSPQGRWNTEAFF. The CDR3 DNA follows: TGTGCCAGCAGCCCACAGGGGCGGTGGAACACTGAAGCTTTCTTT.